This T cell receptor beta chain was documented in a study of glioma-infiltrating T cells (dated by TCRdb to about 2016). For the wider study: The study sequenced TCR alpha- and beta-chain repertoires from glioma tissue, from non-neoplastic brain tissue and from matched peripheral blood mononuclear cells. Each tissue-infiltrating repertoire was compared with the same patient's peripheral blood repertoire to measure divergence between tissue and blood T-cell populations. The paired cohort comprised three low-grade glioma patients, about 8 primary glioblastoma patients and three non-glioma patients contributing non-neoplastic brain tissue. Summary of the overall study and its limitations: Group comparisons were based on small numbers of patients: three non-neoplastic, three low-grade glioma and about 8 glioblastoma patients. Only a very small number of CDR3 sequences turned up in both tissue and blood, a result put down to high CDR3 diversity combined with limited sampling. In non-neoplastic patients, VJ-independent divergence between tissue and blood fell below expectation, whereas in all gliomas, and especially in low-grade gliomas, the divergence rose above expectation.

The iRepertoire nested amplicon-rescue multiplex PCR (arm-PCR) platform was used to amplify TCR alpha and beta CDR3 regions from RNA. The input for one-step reverse transcription and amplification was roughly 85-400 ng of tissue mRNA or PBMC total RNA. Following bead purification, Illumina adapters were added by a secondary multiplex PCR, and the libraries were gel-purified between 200 and 400 bp. Demultiplexing relied on internal 6-nucleotide barcodes carried by the libraries. Sequencing of libraries was performed on an Illumina MiSeq with 2x220 or 2x250 nucleotide paired-end reads. The study's processing was this. Paired reads were merged with FLASH 1.2.11 and aligned to the GRCh37 human genome with BWA-MEM before extracting TRA and TRB reads. For V and J assignment, an IMGT-derived reference of cassette sequences and CDR3 motifs that included pseudogenes was used. Three-frame translation of reads was performed, and productive CDR3s were defined as those with a C...FGXG motif and no stop codons. Unique combinations of V-J cassette pair and CDR3 amino acid sequence were defined as clonotypes. Filtering of reads was based on Hamming distance, with the threshold set by the sequence error rate of each sample in mapped regions. In-frame beta chains were kept once TCRdb had trimmed the public reads at Q25 with fastp and called clones with MiXCR. CDR3 protein sequences are deduplicated, and each keeps its most common genes and DNA. TCRdb's processing, not the authors' own work, is the source of the V and J calls. The sample data list around 170,000 distinct CDR3 sequences, and approximately 40% of these were observed just once. The ten largest account for around 5% of the sample.

As to this clonotype: Its specific antigen is unknown. The record has no base qualities; no much larger clone is one base away.

The sequencing sample was made of glioma tissue, nonneoplastic brain tissue, or PBMCs (not recorded which). The clonotype was recovered from a human donor with low-grade glioma or glioblastoma, undergoing nonglioma brain surgery, or in good health (not recorded which).

This receptor has the CDR3 CASSLASKTQYF. The DNA sequence follows: TGTGCCAGCAGCCTCGCAAGCAAGACCCAGTACTTC. The chain employs TRBV6-1 and TRBJ2-5, with the D gene call left open. Reading from cysteine to phenylalanine, the CDR3 counts 12 amino acids. The sequence is cut down to CDR3 DNA, 36 bases in frame from base 1. From the germline V gene, CDR1 is MNHNS and CDR2 is SASEGT. Cut back by 6 bases and 6 bases, the V and J ends lie 11 bases apart.